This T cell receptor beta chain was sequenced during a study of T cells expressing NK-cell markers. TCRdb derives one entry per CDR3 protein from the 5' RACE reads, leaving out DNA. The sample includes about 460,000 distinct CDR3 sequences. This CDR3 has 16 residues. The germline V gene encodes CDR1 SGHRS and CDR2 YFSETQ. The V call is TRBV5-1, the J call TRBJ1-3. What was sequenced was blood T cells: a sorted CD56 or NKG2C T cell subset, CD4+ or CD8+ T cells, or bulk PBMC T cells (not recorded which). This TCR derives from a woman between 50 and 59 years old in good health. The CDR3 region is CASSLASGLDGNTIYF.